The 11 T cell receptor beta chains presented below share a single source sample, sequenced in a study of control samples from healthy donors and cancer patients. Method: immunoSEQ multiplex PCR; TCRdb's copy keeps in-frame clones and lacks some. The sample lists 57,000 or so clones; 90% were seen once. The sample taken for sequencing was PBMCs. The source of these receptors is a man aged 55 to 70 with colorectal cancer.

CDR3 region: CASSPRGGGRNEQFF. The CDR3 nucleotides are TGTGCCAGCAGCCCAAGAGGAGGGGGTAGGAATGAGCAGTTCTTC. The chain combines TRBV9 with TRBJ2-1; D assignment may be TRBD1 or TRBD2 (6 bases each). V gave up 4 bases and J gave up 7 bases, with 18 bases separating them. Germline values: CDR1 SGDLS, CDR2 YYNGEE. This CDR3 comprises 15 residues. The whole variable domain, remainder taken from reference TRBV9 and TRBJ2-1, is DSGVTQTPKHLITATGQRVTLRCSPRSGDLSVYWYQQSLDQGLQFLIQYYNGEERAKGNILERFSAQQFPDLHSELNLSSLELGDSALYFCASSPRGGGRNEQFFGPGTRLTVL.

The CDR3 reads CASSNPGHGYTF. The CDR3 region has the DNA TGTGCCAGTAGTAATCCGGGACATGGCTACACCTTC. This chain connects TRBV19 to TRBJ1-2; maybe TRBD1 (5 bases). The V gene lost 4 bases and the J gene lost 6 bases, with 9 bases spanning the gap. Germline CDR1 LNHDA, CDR2 SQIVND (reference sequence). This CDR3 region has 12 residues.

The rearrangement links TRBV7-9 to TRBJ2-7; 7 positions match TRBD1. V dropped 4 bases and J dropped 0; count of bases not matched to a gene: 3. The length of the CDR3 is 14 residues. Germline values: CDR1 SEHNR, CDR2 FQNEAQ (reference sequence). For the CDR3, the DNA is TGTGCCAGCAGCTCCCGGGACAGCTCCTACGAGCAGTACTTC. It codes for CASSSRDSSYEQYF.

This chain joins TRBV6-5 and TRBJ1-3; tentative D call: TRBD1 (5 bases). The CDR3 runs to 14 residues. CDR1 is MNHEY, CDR2 SVGAGI, per germline. Trimming cost V 7 bases and J 0 bases, with 10 bases left between them. The CDR3 protein is CASTSGLSGNTIYF. CDR3 DNA: TGTGCCAGCACCTCAGGGCTCTCTGGAAACACCATATATTTT.

The genes are TRBV27 and TRBJ2-1; D is unresolved. This CDR3 contains 14 residues. Trimming cost V 2 bases and J 1 base, with 6 bases left between them. Germline V gives CDR1 MNHEY, CDR2 SMNVEV (reference sequence). The CDR3 region has the DNA TGTGCCAGCAGTTTAGTAGTATCCTACAATGAGCAGTTCTTC. It is translated as CASSLVVSYNEQFF.

The chain uses TRBV18 and TRBJ2-3; TRBD1 matches 7 bases. From germline, CDR1 is KGHSH and CDR2 LQKENI. V shed 4 bases and J 4 bases; nucleotides not matched to a gene: 8. The length of the CDR3 is 15 residues. CDR3 protein: CASSQNQGVADTQYF. For the CDR3, the DNA is TGTGCCAGCTCACAAAACCAGGGGGTGGCAGATACGCAGTATTTT.

This clone was found once. Here the CDR3 DNA reads TGTGCCAGCAGCTTAGCGGCTAGCACAGATACGCAGTATTTT. It yields the protein CASSLAASTDTQYF. The chain combines TRBV7-8 with TRBJ2-3, with D uncertain. The germline V gene has CDR1 SGHVS and CDR2 FQNEAQ. V was shortened by 0 bases and J by 0 bases, with 4 bases between the two germline ends. This CDR3 contains 14 residues.

The V and J genes are TRBV27 and TRBJ1-1; perhaps TRBD1 as D (6 bases). There are 13 residues in the CDR3. Germline loops: CDR1 MNHEY, CDR2 SMNVEV (reference sequence). V lost 8 bases to trimming and J lost 5 bases, with 15 bases between them. In DNA, the CDR3 is TGTGCCAGCCTCGGGACAACAGTAACTGAAGCTTTCTTT. It translates to CASLGTTVTEAFF.

This CDR3 reads CASSQRFREAYEQYF. As DNA, the CDR3 is TGCGCCAGCAGCCAACGCTTCAGGGAAGCCTACGAGCAGTACTTC. The chain employs TRBV4-1 and TRBJ2-7; maybe TRBD1 (5 bases). The CDR3 covers 15 residues. Germline assignment: CDR1 MGHRA and CDR2 YSYEKL. Trimming shortened V by 2 bases and J by 2 bases, and 13 bases separated the two germline ends.

This clone appeared once. The rearrangement uses TRBV5-1 and TRBJ2-1, with a weak D call TRBD2 (7 bases). The CDR3 sequence is 16 residues long. V dropped 2 bases and J dropped 8 bases, with 20 bases sitting between them. Germline V gene lookup returns CDR1 SGHRS and CDR2 YFSETQ. CDR3 coding DNA: TGCGCCAGCAGCTTACCTCTCGGTGGGGGGGCGGATGAGCAGTTCTTC. Translation: CASSLPLGGGADEQFF.

The CDR3 is CASSLKAGSEKLFF. The CDR3 DNA follows: TGTGCCAGCAGCTTAAAGGCGGGTTCCGAAAAACTGTTTTTT. V gene TRBV7-6 combines with J gene TRBJ1-4; D remains unclear. The V and J ends lost 2 bases and 8 bases respectively, with 12 bases between them. In germline, CDR1 is SGHVS, CDR2 FNYEAQ. The CDR3 runs 14 residues.